The entry below gives a single T cell receptor (beta chain) sequence along with its context. Antigen specificity is unknown. From the 5' RACE reads, TCRdb called clonotypes with MiXCR, one entry per CDR3 protein. The table has around 340,000 distinct CDR3 sequences, 10% to 15% seen once. This entry is derived from a study of T-cell memory formation after mild COVID-19. The study, taken as a whole, reports: The appearance of some responding clones in pre-infection memory suggested that cross-reactive memory joined.

The CDR3 is 15 residues long. Looked up from germline, CDR1 is SGDLS and CDR2 is YYNGEE. V lost 0 bases and J 5 bases, leaving 14 bases between the germline ends. Sequencing was done on a sample of PBMCs or a T cell subset sorted from them (not recorded which). This receptor was obtained from a young man who had mild COVID-19 (a few samples of this study predate the infection). Cell type and time point are not known. The chain uses TRBV9 and TRBJ2-5; D ambiguous. The CDR3 is CASSVGSPPRETQYF. DNA of the CDR3: TGTGCCAGCAGCGTAGGAAGTCCGCCCCGGGAGACCCAGTACTTC.